The 5 T cell receptor beta chains in this list originate from one sample, sequenced in a study of response to subunit inactivated influenza vaccine. Via MiXCR, TCRdb re-called the RT-PCR reads, giving one row per CDR3 protein. This sample carries 500,000 to 650,000 distinct CDR3 sequences, under 9% of them seen once, and the ten largest clones take under 15%. Sequenced material: PBMCs from blood, taken approximately 25 months after vaccination. These receptors were collected from a man aged 50 to 69 who received an inactivated influenza vaccine.

V gene TRBV4-1 combines with J gene TRBJ1-5; D is uncertain. The CDR3 consists of 15 residues. Germline lookup yields CDR1 MGHRA and CDR2 YSYEKL. Trimming stripped 0 bases from V and 7 bases from J, with 13 bases between. CDR3 DNA: TGCGCCAGCAGCCAAGATATCGCCCCTCCCCAGCCCCAGCATTTT. Amino acid sequence: CASSQDIAPPQPQHF.

This clonotype came up many times. V and J are TRBV28 and TRBJ2-1, with 8 bases lining up with TRBD2. The CDR3 has 20 residues. The V gene's germline CDR1 is MDHEN and CDR2 SYDVKM. CDR3 in DNA: TGTGGCACAAGCACCGCGGGAGGCTCAAACGGAGGGCCCCTTTACAATGAGCAGTTCTTC. This codes for CGTSTAGGSNGGPLYNEQFF.

The V gene is TRBV11-2, the J gene TRBJ1-1; 9 bases line up with TRBD1. There are 16 residues in the CDR3. Germline loops: CDR1 SGHAT, CDR2 FQNNGV. The V gene end was trimmed by 5 bases and the J gene end by 6 bases; junction bases not matched to a gene: 13. DNA for the CDR3: TGTGCCAGCAGCCGACGAACCGGGACAGGGTTGGCTGAAGCTTTCTTT. It is translated as CASSRRTGTGLAEAFF.

The rearrangement links TRBV4-3 to TRBJ2-2; D is unclear. The CDR3 is made up of 14 amino acids. The germline V gene encodes CDR1 LGHNA and CDR2 YSLEER. V lost 1 base to trimming and J lost 6 bases, with 9 bases between them. The CDR3 region has the DNA TGCGCCAGCAGCCAAGTCCCCGTGGCCGGGGAGCTGTTTTTT. It encodes CASSQVPVAGELFF.

This clonotype showed up many times. The chain is built from TRBV6-5 and TRBJ2-1; 8 nucleotides align to TRBD1. The germline CDR1 and CDR2 sequences are MNHEY and SVGAGI. The CDR3 spans 14 residues. With V trimmed by 2 bases and J by 8 bases, 5 bases remained unmatched. Written as DNA, the CDR3 is TGTGCCAGCAGTTACCAGGACAGGGTCGATGAGCAGTTCTTC. Its protein product is CASSYQDRVDEQFF.